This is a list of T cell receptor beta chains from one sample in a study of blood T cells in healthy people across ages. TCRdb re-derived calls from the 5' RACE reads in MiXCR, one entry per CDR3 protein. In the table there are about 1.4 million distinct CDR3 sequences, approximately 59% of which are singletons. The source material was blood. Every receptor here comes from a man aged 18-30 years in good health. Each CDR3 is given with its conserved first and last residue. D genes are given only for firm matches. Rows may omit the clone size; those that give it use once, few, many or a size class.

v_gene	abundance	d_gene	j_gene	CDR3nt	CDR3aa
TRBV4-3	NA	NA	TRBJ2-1	TGCGCCAGCAGCCAAGCGCCGAGGGCGTTGTCCTACAATGAGCAGTTCTTC	CASSQAPRALSYNEQFF
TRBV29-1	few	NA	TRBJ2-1	TGCAGCGTTTCGGGACGGGGCAATGAGCAGTTCTTC	CSVSGRGNEQFF
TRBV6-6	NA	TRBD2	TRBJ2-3	TGCACCAGCAGTTATGCTTCGCGTGGGACTAGCGGGGATACGCAGTATTTT	CTSSYASRGTSGDTQYF
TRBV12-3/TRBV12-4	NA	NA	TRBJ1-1	TGTGCCAGCAGTTTAAGAGCGACACAAAACACTGAAGCTTTCTTT	CASSLRATQNTEAFF
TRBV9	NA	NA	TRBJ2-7	TGTGCCAGCAGCGTAGGGGGGGGCAGCTCCTGCGAGCAGTACTTC	CASSVGGGSSCEQYF
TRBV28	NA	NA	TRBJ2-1	TGTGCCAGCAGTTCCCGACCCCACAATGAGCAGTTCTTC	CASSSRPHNEQFF
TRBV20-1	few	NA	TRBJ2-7	TGCAGTGCTACCGACCGGACAGCGTGGGAGCAGTACTTC	CSATDRTAWEQYF
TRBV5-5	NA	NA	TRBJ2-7	TGTGCCAGCAGTTCGGGACTGGGGCTCAACGAGCAGTACTTC	CASSSGLGLNEQYF
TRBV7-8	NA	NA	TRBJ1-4	TGTGCCAGCAGCTCAACAGTGGAAAAACTGTTTTTT	CASSSTVEKLFF
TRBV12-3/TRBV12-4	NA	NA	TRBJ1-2	TGTGCCAGCACCCCATCGGTAGGGAATGGCTACACCTTC	CASTPSVGNGYTF
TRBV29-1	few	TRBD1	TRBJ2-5	TGCAGCGCCAAGACAGGGGTTAGGTCCCAGTACTTC	CSAKTGVRSQYF
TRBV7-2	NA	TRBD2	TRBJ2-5	TGTGCCAGCAGCCCCCGGAGAGTAGCGGGAGTTGGAGAGACCCAGTACTTC	CASSPRRVAGVGETQYF
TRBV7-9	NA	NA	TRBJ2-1	TGTGCCAGCAGCTCAAGCGGGCAAATCTCCTACAATGAGCAGTTCTTC	CASSSSGQISYNEQFF
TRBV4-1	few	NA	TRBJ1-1	TGCGCCAGCAGCCAAGAATGGATCCCTGAAGCTTTCTTT	CASSQEWIPEAFF
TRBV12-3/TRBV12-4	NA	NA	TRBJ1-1	TGTGCCAGCAGTTCCTCCGGGGGGGAGGTCGAGAACACTGAAGCTTTCTTT	CASSSSGGEVENTEAFF
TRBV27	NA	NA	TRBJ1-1	TGTGCCAGCAGTTTCGGGGGGAACGCTGAAGCTTTCTTT	CASSFGGNAEAFF
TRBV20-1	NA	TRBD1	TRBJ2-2	TGCAGTGCTAGATGGCCGGGACAGGGAACCGGGGAGCTGTTTTTT	CSARWPGQGTGELFF